Sequencing of this T cell receptor beta chain was carried out in a study of neurological immune-mediated disorders. Study overall: Relapsing-remitting forms accounted for most of the roughly 34 multiple sclerosis patients and secondary progressive forms for 3. Study-wide results and limits: The study found the most TCR clonal expansion in HTLV-1-associated myelopathy and the least in multiple sclerosis, below healthy controls. When the repertoires were grouped phylogenetically, those of 18 of the 34 multiple sclerosis patients came together in a single cluster of related CDR3 sequences, which points to a possible repertoire-level signature.

This clonotype is medium-sized (0.01 to 0.1%) within its sample. The antigen is not known. A 10-nucleotide random UMI tagged transcripts in template-switch 5'RACE cDNA synthesis. Using its own MiXCR run on the 5' RACE reads, TCRdb lists one record per CDR3 protein. The table shows under 20,000 distinct CDR3 sequences, with around 2.5% occurring only once. The CDR3 loop spans 17 amino acids. Trimming cost V 3 bases and J 5 bases; bases outside gene matches: 13. The TCR originated in a woman aged 18 to 35 with multiple sclerosis. The source material was PBMCs. This chain links TRBV12-3 or TRBV12-4 with TRBJ2-1, with 7 bases fitting TRBD2. The CDR3, as DNA: TGTGCCAGCAGTTTTGTGTTTCAGGTCGGGACTAACAATGAGCAGTTCTTC. Amino acids: CASSFVFQVGTNNEQFF.